This TCR beta chain was recorded in a study of T cells in Graves' hyperthyroidism and ophthalmopathy. Study-level background: Peripheral blood was taken when the disease was first diagnosed, before any treatment began.

Study observations and caveats: Most expanded thyroid clonotypes above 0.001 also appeared in blood.

This CDR3 is 13 amino acids long. The trim removed 4 bases at V and 10 bases at J, leaving 4 bases unmatched. Germline values: CDR1 MNHNS, CDR2 SASEGT. It was RNA transcripts that yielded the amplified TCR beta CDR3 regions. The study used the HTBI primer set for a first-round RT-PCR of the TCR CDR3. TCRdb re-derived calls from the multiplex PCR reads in MiXCR, one entry per CDR3 protein. The data show 370,000 or so distinct CDR3 sequences, with around an eighth seen just once and around 20% held by the top ten. Ten or more counts support this clonotype. Antigen: not known. V and J are TRBV6-1 and TRBJ1-6; TRBD1 matches at 7 bases. Sequenced sample: blood. The clonotype originates from a man aged 25-45 years with Graves' hyperthyroidism that later progressed to Graves' ophthalmopathy. The CDR3 DNA reads as TGTGCCAGCAGTGGCGACAGGGAGTCACCCCTCCACTTT. Its translation is CASSGDRESPLHF.